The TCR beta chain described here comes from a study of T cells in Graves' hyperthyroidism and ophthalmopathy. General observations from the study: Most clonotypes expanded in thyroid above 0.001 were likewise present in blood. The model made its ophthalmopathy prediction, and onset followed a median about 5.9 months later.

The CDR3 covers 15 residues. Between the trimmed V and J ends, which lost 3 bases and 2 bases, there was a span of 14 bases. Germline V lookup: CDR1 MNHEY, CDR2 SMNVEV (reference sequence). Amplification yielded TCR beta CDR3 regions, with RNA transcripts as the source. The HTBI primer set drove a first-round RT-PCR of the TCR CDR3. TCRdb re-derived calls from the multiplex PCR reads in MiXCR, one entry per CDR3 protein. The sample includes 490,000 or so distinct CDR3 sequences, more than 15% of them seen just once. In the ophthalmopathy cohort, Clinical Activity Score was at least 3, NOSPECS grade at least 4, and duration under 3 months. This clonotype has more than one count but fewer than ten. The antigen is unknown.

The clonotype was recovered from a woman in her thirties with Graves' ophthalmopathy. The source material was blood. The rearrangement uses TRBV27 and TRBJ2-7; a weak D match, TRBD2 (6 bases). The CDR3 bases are TGTGCCAGCAGTTTCCAGGGCGGGAACCCCTACGAGCAGTACTTC. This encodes CASSFQGGNPYEQYF.